This T cell receptor (beta chain) came from a study of shared clonotypes between healthy human individuals. Genomic DNA (from each subset) was split evenly across several immunoSEQ plates. Here immunoSEQ multiplex PCR was the method, and the copy in TCRdb shows in-frame clones only, minus some. The sample carries millions of clones, roughly 91% recorded once. Naive CD8 cells lacked CD45RO, underwent positive selection for CCR7 and left out terminally differentiated effector memory CD45RA+ cells. Donors were healthy HIV-negative adults without recently reported acute infections or vaccinations. The CDR3 has 10 residues. Per the germline V gene, CDR1 is SGHAT and CDR2 is FQNNGV. Study-level results: Shared clonotypes: 4.5% to 5% naive CD4, around 4% naive CD8, roughly 2.2% memory CD4, over 0.3% memory CD8. Generation probability values for non-shared clonotypes were lower than those for clonotypes shared by all four donors.

Comment on this clone: Its specificity is not known.

This receptor was taken from a man aged 18 to 30 in good health. Some clones in this sample may be carry-over from other donors' samples. The source material was naive CD8+ T cells from PBMCs. The J gene is TRBJ1-1, the V gene TRBV11-2; D gene unclear. For the CDR3, the DNA is TGTACCACTAAAGCGGCTGAAGCTTTCTTT. Translation: CTTKAAEAFF.